What follows are 2 T cell receptor beta chains derived from one specimen sequenced in a study of blood T cells in healthy people across ages. A second about 7 to 12 cycle PCR used barcoded and J-beta primers. TCRdb itself ran the 5' RACE reads through MiXCR, one entry per CDR3 protein. The data contain approximately 1,700,000 distinct CDR3 sequences, more than 35% of them singletons. Sequencing was performed on blood. These receptors were taken from a human donor in good health.

This clonotype has more than one count but fewer than ten. This chain connects TRBV6-5 to TRBJ1-2; D possibly corresponds to TRBD1 (5 bases). V dropped 7 bases and J dropped 7 bases, with 22 bases sitting between them. The CDR3 runs to 15 residues. In germline, CDR1 is MNHEY, CDR2 SVGAGI. The CDR3 region has the DNA TGTGCCAGCAATCCCCTCGGGGGGAGCCTCGGTGGCTACACCTTC. Its protein is CASNPLGGSLGGYTF.

The chain carries TRBV2 and TRBJ1-1; possibly TRBD1 for D (5 bases). V shed 4 bases and J shed 6 bases, with 21 bases lying between them. The germline CDR1 and CDR2 sequences are SNHLY and FYNNEI. The CDR3 loop spans 16 amino acids. Written as DNA, the CDR3 is TGTGCCAGCAGTGTGGGTGGGATTGTAGGGGCTGCTGAAGCTTTCTTT. It translates to CASSVGGIVGAAEAFF.